Sequencing of this TCR beta chain was carried out in a study of CD8 T cells in ankylosing spondylitis. Study-level points and caveats: Disease-associated clones were reportedly significantly overrepresented in matched ankylosing spondylitis synovial fluid. Earlier reports found some motif variants in synovial fluid and blood in reactive arthritis.

Making use of molecular barcodes, quantitative 5'-RACE generated TCR beta libraries. Each CDR3 protein is one row after TCRdb ran MiXCR on the 5' RACE reads. The sample shows around 250,000 distinct CDR3 sequences, around a tenth of them seen only once. V was clipped by 0 bases and J by 8 bases, with 6 bases between them. CDR1 is SGDLS, CDR2 YYNGEE, per germline. The CDR3 contains 12 residues. This clonotype has a count of ten or more. Its antigen is still unknown. Sequencing was done on a sample of blood, either unsorted or a sorted T cell fraction (not recorded which). This TCR came from a male donor with ankylosing spondylitis or in good health (not recorded which). The rearrangement joins TRBV9 to TRBJ2-1, with D perhaps TRBD1 (5 bases). The CDR3 coding sequence is TGTGCCAGCAGCGTAGAAGGGGATGAGCAGTTCTTC. Its protein is CASSVEGDEQFF.